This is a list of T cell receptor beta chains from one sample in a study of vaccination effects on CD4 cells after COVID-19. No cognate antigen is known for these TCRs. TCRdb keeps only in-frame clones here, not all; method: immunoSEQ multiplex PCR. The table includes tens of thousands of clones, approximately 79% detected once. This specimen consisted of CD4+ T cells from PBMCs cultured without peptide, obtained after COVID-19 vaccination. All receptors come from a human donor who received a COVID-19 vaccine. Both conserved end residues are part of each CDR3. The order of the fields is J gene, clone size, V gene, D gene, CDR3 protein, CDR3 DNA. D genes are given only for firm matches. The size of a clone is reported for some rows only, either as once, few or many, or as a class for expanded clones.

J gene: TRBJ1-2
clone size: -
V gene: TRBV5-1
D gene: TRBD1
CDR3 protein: CASSGTGDGYTF
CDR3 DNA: TGCGCCAGCAGCGGGACAGGGGATGGCTACACCTTC

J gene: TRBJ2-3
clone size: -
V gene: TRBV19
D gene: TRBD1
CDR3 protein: CASSIHPPGQGADTQYF
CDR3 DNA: TGTGCCAGTAGTATTCACCCTCCGGGACAGGGGGCAGATACGCAGTATTTT

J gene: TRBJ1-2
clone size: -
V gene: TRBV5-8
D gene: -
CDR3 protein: CASSPRRVPTF
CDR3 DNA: TGTGCCAGCAGCCCCCGGAGGGTGCCCACCTTC

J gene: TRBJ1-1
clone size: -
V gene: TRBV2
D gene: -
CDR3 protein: CASKENTEAFF
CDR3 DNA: TGTGCCAGCAAAGAGAACACTGAAGCTTTCTTT

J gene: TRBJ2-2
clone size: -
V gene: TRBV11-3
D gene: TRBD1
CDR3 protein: CASSTRQGPGELFF
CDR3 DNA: TGTGCCAGCAGCACTCGACAGGGCCCCGGGGAGCTGTTTTTT

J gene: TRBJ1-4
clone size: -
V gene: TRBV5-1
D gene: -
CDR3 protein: CASSGQGLSNEKLFF
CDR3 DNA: TGCGCCAGCAGCGGTCAGGGATTGTCTAATGAAAAACTGTTTTTT

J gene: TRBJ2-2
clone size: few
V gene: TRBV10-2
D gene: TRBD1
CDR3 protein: CASSEGQGAPGELFF
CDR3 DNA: TGCGCCAGCAGTGAGGGGCAGGGGGCTCCCGGGGAGCTGTTTTTT

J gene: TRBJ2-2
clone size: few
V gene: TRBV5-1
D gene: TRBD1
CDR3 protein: CASSRDRGGNTGELFF
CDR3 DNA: TGCGCCAGCAGCAGAGACAGGGGTGGGAACACCGGGGAGCTGTTTTTT

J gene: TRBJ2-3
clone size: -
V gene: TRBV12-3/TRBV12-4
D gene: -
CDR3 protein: CASSSITDTQYF
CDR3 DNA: TGTGCCAGCAGCTCGATCACAGATACGCAGTATTTT

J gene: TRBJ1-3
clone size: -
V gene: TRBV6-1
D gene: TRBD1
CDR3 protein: CASSEDRAGNTIYF
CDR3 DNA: TGTGCCAGCAGTGAGGACAGGGCTGGAAACACCATATATTTT

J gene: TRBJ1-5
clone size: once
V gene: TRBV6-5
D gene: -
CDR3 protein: CASSVQGNQPQHF
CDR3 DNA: TGTGCCAGCAGCGTACAGGGAAATCAGCCCCAGCATTTT

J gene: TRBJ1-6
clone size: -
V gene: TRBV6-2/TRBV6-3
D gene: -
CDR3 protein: CASSYGTGSPLHF
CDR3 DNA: TGTGCCAGCAGTTACGGGACCGGGTCACCCCTCCACTTT

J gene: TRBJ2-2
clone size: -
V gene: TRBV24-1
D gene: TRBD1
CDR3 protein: CATSDATGTGELFF
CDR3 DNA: TGTGCCACCAGTGACGCGACAGGGACCGGGGAGCTGTTTTTT

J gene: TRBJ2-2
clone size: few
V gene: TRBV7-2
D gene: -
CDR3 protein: CASSLAANTGELFF
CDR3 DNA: TGTGCCAGCAGCTTGGCCGCGAACACCGGGGAGCTGTTTTTT

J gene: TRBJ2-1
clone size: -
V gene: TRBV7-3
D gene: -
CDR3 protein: CASSETGDQDWNEQFF
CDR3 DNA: TGTGCCAGCAGCGAAACCGGCGATCAAGACTGGAATGAGCAGTTCTTC

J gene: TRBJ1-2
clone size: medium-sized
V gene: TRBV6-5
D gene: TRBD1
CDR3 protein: CASRSTGQVYGYTF
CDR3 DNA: TGTGCCAGCAGATCGACAGGGCAAGTCTATGGCTACACCTTC

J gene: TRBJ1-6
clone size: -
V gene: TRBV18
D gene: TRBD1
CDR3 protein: CASSPGTGDSPLHF
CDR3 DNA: TGTGCCAGCTCACCAGGGACAGGGGATTCACCCCTCCACTTT

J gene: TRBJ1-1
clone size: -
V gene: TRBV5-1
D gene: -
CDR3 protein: CASSFSTMNTEAFF
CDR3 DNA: TGCGCCAGCAGCTTCTCCACCATGAACACTGAAGCTTTCTTT

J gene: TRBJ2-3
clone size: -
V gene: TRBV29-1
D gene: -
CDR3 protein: CSVVFRSTDTQYF
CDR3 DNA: TGCAGCGTTGTCTTCAGGAGCACAGATACGCAGTATTTT